One sample yielded the 30 T cell receptor beta chains listed below, sequenced in a study of blood T cell repertoires in COVID-19. TCRdb's table, derived via immunoSEQ multiplex PCR, lists solely in-frame clones and lacks some. The top ten hold 1% of the sample, which has 300,000 to 350,000 clones, about 90% seen once. Sequencing was performed on PBMCs or T cells enriched from blood (not recorded which). All receptors derive from a woman between 25 and 40 years old who had recovered from COVID-19.

The CDR3 sequence: CASIPRGGSTGELFF. CDR3 bases: TGTGCCAGCATCCCGCGGGGGGGCAGCACCGGGGAGCTGTTTTTT. This chain connects TRBV5-4 to TRBJ2-2; 9 nucleotides line up with TRBD2. The CDR3 spans 15 residues. Trimming cost V 6 bases and J 4 bases; bases outside gene matches: 7. Germline V gene data show CDR1 as SGHNT and CDR2 as YYREEE (reference sequence).

The chain links TRBV23-1 to TRBJ2-2; 7 nucleotides agree with TRBD2. TRBV23-1 has ORF status, its function being uncertain. V gave up 6 bases and J gave up 2 bases; unmatched junction bases: 6. CDR3 length: 15 residues. The CDR3 reads CASRGRDQNTGELFF. The CDR3 DNA reads TGCGCCAGCAGGGGGAGGGACCAAAACACCGGGGAGCTGTTTTTT.

This clone has only one observation. The J gene is TRBJ2-2, the V gene TRBV11-2, with D possibly TRBD1 on 6 matching bases. CDR1 and CDR2 from the germline V gene are SGHAT and FQNNGV. The length of the CDR3 is 16 residues. Trimming removed 5 bases at V and 4 bases at J, with 17 bases between. The CDR3 protein is CASSSPTGTVTGELFF. CDR3 coding DNA: TGTGCCAGCAGCAGCCCGACAGGTACCGTCACCGGGGAGCTGTTTTTT.

This sequence joins TRBV9 and TRBJ2-5; 11 bases agree with TRBD2. With 0 bases clipped from V and 5 bases from J, the junction kept 6 bases outside the gene matches. The CDR3 is made up of 16 amino acids. CDR1 and CDR2 (germline): SGDLS, YYNGEE. DNA of the CDR3: TGTGCCAGCAGCGTAGGCAATAGCGGGGGGGCCGAGACCCAGTACTTC. The encoded protein is CASSVGNSGGAETQYF.

CDR3 protein: CATIQGQGTNQPQHF. DNA of the CDR3: TGTGCCACCATTCAAGGACAGGGGACAAATCAGCCCCAGCATTTT. The chain employs TRBV10-3 and TRBJ1-5; 9 nucleotides line up with TRBD1. The CDR3 length is 15 residues. Trimming took 10 bases from V and 4 from J; bases not matched to a gene: 11. Germline V gene sequence: CDR1 ENHRY, CDR2 SYGVKD.

CDR3 region: CASSQFGRGNEKLFF. The CDR3 DNA follows: TGTGCCAGCAGCCAATTCGGTCGTGGTAATGAAAAACTGTTTTTT. The rearrangement links TRBV16 to TRBJ1-4; no definite D call. The CDR3 has 15 amino acids. Looked up from germline, CDR1 is KGHSY and CDR2 is FQNENV. V shed 1 base and J shed 4 bases, with 10 bases lying between them.

V usage is TRBV7-9 and J usage is TRBJ2-3, with 12 bases lining up with TRBD2. Trimming cost V 6 bases and J 2 bases; bases outside gene matches: 6. This CDR3 contains 16 residues. Per the germline V gene, CDR1 is SEHNR and CDR2 is FQNEAQ (reference sequence). As DNA, the CDR3 is TGTGCCAGCAGATTAACTAGCGGGGGGCCCACAGATACGCAGTATTTT. It specifies CASRLTSGGPTDTQYF.

The rearrangement uses TRBV19 and TRBJ1-5, with D perhaps TRBD1 (6 bases). V lost 4 bases to trimming and J lost 1 base, with 14 bases between them. This CDR3 has 16 amino acids. Germline V gives CDR1 LNHDA, CDR2 SQIVND (reference sequence). The CDR3 DNA reads as TGTGCCAGTAGTAAGGACAGTTTACGAAGCAATCAGCCCCAGCATTTT. Translated: CASSKDSLRSNQPQHF.

The table lists this clone with a few counts. V usage is TRBV12-3 or TRBV12-4 and J usage is TRBJ1-2; perhaps TRBD1 as D (5 bases). V was shortened by 5 bases and J by 5 bases, with 12 bases between the two germline ends. CDR3 size: 13 residues. In DNA form, the CDR3 reads TGTGCCAGCAGTCGCGGGACGGAATATGGCTACACCTTC. Residues: CASSRGTEYGYTF.

The chain has TRBV7-9 and TRBJ1-4, with D unclear. This CDR3 is 13 amino acids long. The V and J ends lost 5 bases and 3 bases respectively, with 7 bases between them. CDR1 and CDR2 from the germline V gene are SEHNR and FQNEAQ (reference sequence). The CDR3 here is CASSRVSNEKLFF. The CDR3 coding sequence is TGTGCCAGCAGCCGAGTTTCTAATGAAAAACTGTTTTTT.

The V gene is TRBV6-2 or TRBV6-3, the J gene TRBJ2-2, with D hard to call. Trimming shortened V by 3 bases and J by 7 bases, and 3 bases separated the two germline ends. This CDR3 spans 11 amino acids. CDR1 is MNHEY, CDR2 SVGEGT, per germline. CDR3 nucleotide sequence: TGTGCCAGCAGTTATCTCGGGGAGCTGTTTTTT. This encodes CASSYLGELFF.

This chain joins TRBV7-9 and TRBJ1-4, with 7 bases identical to TRBD1. From germline, CDR1 is SEHNR and CDR2 FQNEAQ (reference sequence). The V gene end was trimmed by 5 bases and the J gene end by 8 bases; junction bases not matched to a gene: 8. The CDR3 sequence is 14 residues long. The CDR3 loop is CASSPEDRWEKLFF. DNA for the CDR3: TGTGCCAGCAGCCCGGAGGACAGGTGGGAAAAACTGTTTTTT. The complete variable domain, with remaining parts taken from reference TRBV7-9 and TRBJ1-4, reads DTGVSQNPRHKITKRGQNVTFRCDPISEHNRLYWYRQTLGQGPEFLTYFQNEAQLEKSRLLSDRFSAERPKGSFSTLEIQRTEQGDSAMYLCASSPEDRWEKLFFGSGTQLSVL.

The rearrangement links TRBV29-1 to TRBJ1-2; possible D gene TRBD1, 5 bases. V lost 4 bases, J lost 4 bases, and 10 bases lay in between. The CDR3 spans 12 residues. Germline-derived CDR1 and CDR2 are SQVTM and ANQGSEA. The CDR3 coding sequence is TGCAGCGTTGCTGGGGCCGGCTATGGCTACACCTTC. Protein: CSVAGAGYGYTF.

This clone appeared once. The genes are TRBV19 and TRBJ1-2, with TRBD1 matching over 9 bases. The CDR3 extends over 15 amino acids. The V and J ends lost 5 bases and 5 bases, in that order; junction bases with no gene match: 9. Germline V lookup: CDR1 LNHDA, CDR2 SQIVND (reference sequence). The CDR3 is CASSFGTGNLYGYTF. The CDR3 DNA sequence: TGTGCCAGTAGTTTCGGGACAGGGAATTTGTATGGCTACACCTTC.

The rearrangement uses TRBV19 and TRBJ2-3; D is possibly TRBD1 (6 bases). Germline V lookup: CDR1 LNHDA, CDR2 SQIVND (reference sequence). The ends were cut back, 0 bases at V and 4 bases at J, with 11 bases in the middle. The CDR3 loop spans 15 amino acids. CDR3 nucleotides: TGTGCCAGTAGTATAGAAGGGGGTAGGGCAGATACGCAGTATTTT. Its translation is CASSIEGGRADTQYF.

The chain combines TRBV2 with TRBJ1-2, with a weak D call TRBD1 (5 bases). The germline gives CDR1 SNHLY, CDR2 FYNNEI. Trimming removed 5 bases from V and 4 bases from J, with 17 bases in between. This CDR3 has 15 residues. This CDR3 is CASSPRAGGAYGYTF. The DNA of the CDR3 is TGTGCCAGCAGTCCCAGGGCGGGGGGTGCCTATGGCTACACCTTC. The full variable domain, its missing parts supplied by reference TRBV2 and TRBJ1-2, is EPEVTQTPSHQVTQMGQEVILRCVPISNHLYFYWYRQILGQKVEFLVSFYNNEISEKSEIFDDQFSVERPDGSNFTLKIRSTKLEDSAMYFCASSPRAGGAYGYTFGSGTRLTVV.

This chain joins TRBV5-1 and TRBJ2-7; 11 bases match TRBD1. The germline V gene has CDR1 SGHRS and CDR2 YFSETQ. CDR3 length: 15 residues. Unmatched junction bases numbered 2, after V lost 3 bases and J lost 0 bases. The CDR3 sequence: CASSSGTGGSYEQYF. The CDR3 coding sequence is TGCGCCAGCAGCTCCGGGACAGGGGGCTCCTACGAGCAGTACTTC.

In the case of this clone: Other nucleotide sequences in the sample specify the same CDR3. The chain recombines TRBV5-4 with TRBJ1-4; D remains unclear. CDR1 and CDR2 from the germline V gene are SGHNT and YYREEE (reference sequence). The CDR3 has 14 residues. The V end lost 3 bases, the J end lost 0 bases, and 6 bases lay between the germline ends. CDR3 nucleotide sequence: TGTGCCAGCAGCTCCGGGGCAACTAATGAAAAACTGTTTTTT. Its translation is CASSSGATNEKLFF.

In its sample, this clone was seen a few times. The V gene is TRBV5-1, the J gene TRBJ2-5; 7 nucleotides agree with TRBD2. The germline CDR1 and CDR2 sequences are SGHRS and YFSETQ. The CDR3 is made up of 15 amino acids. V lost 2 bases, J lost 5 bases, and 9 bases stayed unmatched. Written as DNA, the CDR3 is TGCGCCAGCAGCTTAGCGGGGCCTCCGGGGGAGACCCAGTACTTC. Amino acids: CASSLAGPPGETQYF.

V and J are TRBV6-5 and TRBJ2-7; D unresolved. Deletions cut 0 bases from V and 4 bases from J, with 10 bases between. The V gene's germline CDR1 is MNHEY and CDR2 SVGAGI. The CDR3 consists of 14 residues. CDR3 protein: CASSYSNIVYEQYF. DNA of the CDR3: TGTGCCAGCAGTTACTCGAACATCGTTTACGAGCAGTACTTC.

This chain connects TRBV9 to TRBJ1-6, with 10 bases aligning to TRBD1. CDR3 length: 16 residues. The J segment lost 8 bases and the V segment lost 0 bases, leaving 5 bases of the junction unmatched. CDR1 is SGDLS and CDR2 is YYNGEE in the germline V gene. CDR3 coding DNA: TGTGCCAGCAGCGTAGGAACCGGGACAGGGGATTCACCCCTCCACTTT. It encodes CASSVGTGTGDSPLHF. Supplemented by reference TRBV9 and TRBJ1-6, the full variable domain reads DSGVTQTPKHLITATGQRVTLRCSPRSGDLSVYWYQQSLDQGLQFLIQYYNGEERAKGNILERFSAQQFPDLHSELNLSSLELGDSALYFCASSVGTGTGDSPLHFGNGTRLTVT.

The CDR3, as DNA: TGTGCCAGCAGCTTAGCCGGGACAACGAACACCGGGGAGCTGTTTTTT. Encoded protein: CASSLAGTTNTGELFF. The chain recombines TRBV7-8 with TRBJ2-2, with D possibly TRBD1 on 6 matching bases. In germline, CDR1 is SGHVS, CDR2 FQNEAQ. Trimming left V 0 bases short and J 0 bases short, with 8 bases between. The CDR3 is made up of 16 amino acids.

The CDR3 region is CASSPPGLQSSYEQYF. The CDR3 DNA reads as TGTGCCAGCAGCCCACCGGGACTTCAGAGCTCCTACGAGCAGTACTTC. This rearrangement joins TRBV11-3 to TRBJ2-7; D is perhaps TRBD2 (6 bases). This CDR3 has 16 residues. Per the germline V gene, CDR1 is SGHNT and CDR2 is YENEEA. Trimming cost V 5 bases and J 0 bases, with 17 bases left between them.

The V gene is TRBV14, the J gene TRBJ1-5; D may be TRBD1 (6 bases). V was cut by 0 bases and J by 11 bases, with 8 bases left in between. Germline V lookup: CDR1 SGHDN, CDR2 FVKESK. The CDR3 spans 12 residues. For the CDR3, the DNA is TGTGCCAGCAGCCAAGATAGGGGGACCCAGCATTTT. Its translation: CASSQDRGTQHF.

The chain has TRBV18 and TRBJ1-5, with a possible D match to TRBD1 (5 bases). The CDR3 covers 16 residues. Germline CDR1 is KGHSH and CDR2 is LQKENI. Trimming took off 5 bases at V and 0 bases at J, with 14 bases between the two ends. The CDR3 loop reads CASSSGRGDSNQPQHF. The CDR3 coding sequence is TGTGCCAGCTCATCCGGGAGGGGTGATAGCAATCAGCCCCAGCATTTT.

This sequence joins TRBV2 and TRBJ1-2; a possible D gene is TRBD1 (5 bases). The germline V gene encodes CDR1 SNHLY and CDR2 FYNNEI. Deletions cut 2 bases from V and 1 base from J, with 11 bases between. The CDR3 is 15 amino acids. CDR3 residues: CASSEQGLDNYGYTF. The DNA of the CDR3 is TGTGCCAGCAGTGAACAGGGTTTGGATAACTATGGCTACACCTTC.

This clone was detected a few times. The CDR3 spells CASSTGQGEYHGYTF. The CDR3 region has the DNA TGCGCCAGCAGCACGGGACAGGGAGAATATCATGGCTACACCTTC. The chain carries TRBV5-1 and TRBJ1-2; 9 nucleotides line up with TRBD1. Germline CDR1 is SGHRS and CDR2 is YFSETQ. The CDR3 loop spans 15 amino acids. Trimming at V came to 4 bases and at J to 6 bases, leaving 10 bases not matched to a gene.

The chain is built from TRBV6-5 and TRBJ1-5, with D perhaps matching TRBD1 (6 bases). CDR1 MNHEY and CDR2 SVGAGI come from the germline V gene. The CDR3 extends over 15 amino acids. Trimming removed 0 bases from V and 8 bases from J, with 14 bases in between. This CDR3 is CASSYSFGTSEPQHF. The DNA of the CDR3 is TGTGCCAGCAGTTACTCTTTCGGGACATCAGAGCCCCAGCATTTT.

CDR3 sequence (DNA): TGCAGTGCTAGTTCGCCGACTAGCGGGGACCAAGAGACCCAGTACTTC. As protein: CSASSPTSGDQETQYF. The chain recombines TRBV20-1 with TRBJ2-5; 11 nucleotides match TRBD2. There are 16 residues in the CDR3. CDR1 is DFQATT and CDR2 is SNEGSKA in the germline V gene (reference sequence). Trimming cost V 3 bases and J 0 bases; bases outside gene matches: 6.

The V and J genes are TRBV19 and TRBJ1-2; 11 bases map to TRBD1. V was clipped by 5 bases and J by 2 bases; unmatched bases: 7. This CDR3 region has 16 residues. CDR1 and CDR2 (germline): LNHDA, SQIVND (reference sequence). The CDR3 bases are TGTGCCAGTAGTTCCTGGACAGGGGGCGCAAACTATGGCTACACCTTC. Its protein is CASSSWTGGANYGYTF.